One sample yielded the 13 T cell receptor beta chains listed below, sequenced in a study of T cells in Graves' hyperthyroidism and ophthalmopathy. RNA transcripts yielded amplified TCR beta CDR3 regions. The TCR CDR3 was amplified in a first-round RT-PCR using the HTBI primer set. TCRdb reprocessed the multiplex PCR reads via MiXCR and lists one record per CDR3 protein. The sample has 500,000 to 600,000 distinct CDR3 sequences, roughly 50% seen once. Specimen: peripheral blood or thyroid tissue (not recorded which). These receptors all come from an adult woman with Graves' disease, either hyperthyroidism or ophthalmopathy (not recorded which).

This clonotype has only a few counts. The chain joins TRBV6-1 to TRBJ2-7, with a tentative D call TRBD2 (5 bases). CDR3 length equals 15 residues. The V end lost 5 bases, the J end lost 7 bases, and 21 bases lay between the germline ends. The germline V gene encodes CDR1 MNHNS and CDR2 SASEGT. DNA of the CDR3: TGTGCCAGCAGTTTAATGAGGGTTGTTGTGTCAGAGCAGTACTTC. Translating gives CASSLMRVVVSEQYF.

The rearrangement joins TRBV14 to TRBJ1-5, with D hard to call. Germline V gene data show CDR1 as SGHDN and CDR2 as FVKESK. The CDR3 has 13 residues. Trimming took off 1 base at V and 7 bases at J, with 8 bases between the two ends. The CDR3, as DNA: TGTGCCAGCAGCCAAGCGGTGGGGCAGCCCCAGCATTTT. Residues: CASSQAVGQPQHF.

The V gene is TRBV7-3, the J gene TRBJ1-1, with 11 bases identical to TRBD1. Germline V gene lookup returns CDR1 SGHTA and CDR2 FQGTGA. CDR3 length: 16 residues. The V gene end was trimmed by 4 bases and the J gene end by 4 bases; junction bases not matched to a gene: 8. Written as DNA, the CDR3 is TGTGCCAGCAGCTCCCGGACAGGGGGCGACAGCACTGAAGCTTTCTTT. As protein: CASSSRTGGDSTEAFF.

In this sample, this clonotype turned up many times. The J gene is TRBJ2-7, the V gene TRBV5-1, with D perhaps TRBD2 (6 bases). V lost 2 bases to trimming and J lost 2 bases, with 11 bases between them. Germline lookup yields CDR1 SGHRS and CDR2 YFSETQ. The CDR3 extends over 14 amino acids. This CDR3 reads CASSFLADPYEQYF. CDR3 sequence (DNA): TGCGCCAGCAGCTTCTTAGCGGATCCCTACGAGCAGTACTTC.

The CDR3, as DNA: TGTGCCATTTCCACCTCCAGGGCCAACTATGGCTACACCTTC. This encodes CAISTSRANYGYTF. This chain uses TRBV10-3 with TRBJ1-2; D possibly corresponds to TRBD1 (5 bases). The V end was cut by 9 bases, the J end by 2 bases, with 16 bases between. The CDR3 runs to 14 residues. Germline V gene sequence: CDR1 ENHRY, CDR2 SYGVKD.

This clonotype was picked up many times. This chain uses TRBV10-3 with TRBJ2-2; D is undetermined. There are 11 residues in the CDR3. Germline assignment: CDR1 ENHRY and CDR2 SYGVKD. V shed 9 bases and J shed 4 bases, with 6 bases lying between them. The CDR3 bases are TGTGCCATTCACAGCACCGGGGAGCTGTTTTTT. The encoded protein is CAIHSTGELFF.

This clonotype was observed a few times. The chain has TRBV10-3 and TRBJ1-1; D possibly corresponds to TRBD1 (6 bases). CDR1 and CDR2 (germline): ENHRY, SYGVKD. CDR3 size: 14 residues. The ends were cut back, 8 bases at V and 1 base at J, with 14 bases in the middle. The chain's CDR3 is CAIRVDRTNTEAFF. The CDR3 coding sequence is TGTGCCATCCGCGTAGACAGGACGAACACTGAAGCTTTCTTT.

This clonotype has more than one count but fewer than ten. The V call is TRBV18, the J call TRBJ2-7; weak D call: TRBD2 (5 bases). V lost 6 bases, J lost 9 bases, and 18 bases lay in between. Germline CDR1 reads KGHSH; CDR2 reads LQKENI. The length of the CDR3 is 13 residues. CDR3 nucleotides: TGTGCCAGCTCTTCCGACTACCTCGGGGTGCAGTACTTC. It encodes CASSSDYLGVQYF.

This clonotype was detected ten times or more. This rearrangement joins TRBV20-1 to TRBJ2-7; perhaps TRBD2 as D (6 bases). CDR3 length equals 14 residues. From germline, CDR1 is DFQATT and CDR2 SNEGSKA (reference sequence). V was cut by 3 bases and J by 3 bases, with 15 bases left in between. The chain's CDR3 is CSARGGSSDYEQYF. In DNA, the CDR3 is TGCAGTGCTAGGGGGGGATCTAGCGACTACGAGCAGTACTTC.

This clonotype was counted at least ten times. The chain carries TRBV6-2 or TRBV6-3 and TRBJ2-6; D call uncertain. The CDR3 has 17 residues. V was trimmed by 4 bases and J by 1 base, leaving 14 bases between them. The germline V gene encodes CDR1 MNHEY and CDR2 SVGEGT. The CDR3 here is CASSSFPGSSGANVLTF. As DNA, the CDR3 is TGTGCCAGCAGTTCCTTCCCTGGGTCGTCTGGGGCCAACGTCCTGACTTTC.

This clonotype was counted between two and nine times. The CDR3 nucleotides read TGCAGCGTTGAAGAAGATACGAACACTGAAGCTTTCTTT. Protein sequence: CSVEEDTNTEAFF. The rearrangement links TRBV29-1 to TRBJ1-1; D is ambiguous. V was clipped by 0 bases and J by 1 base, with 6 bases between them. Germline CDR1 and CDR2: SQVTM and ANQGSEA. This CDR3 spans 13 amino acids.

Details on this clonotype: This may be a read error, as it is one base from a much larger clone. The CDR3, as DNA: TGTGCCAGCACTTTCGTTCGGGATAATTCACCCCTCCACTTT. Its protein is CASTFVRDNSPLHF. This rearrangement joins TRBV27 to TRBJ1-6; D is uncertain. Germline-derived CDR1 and CDR2 are MNHEY and SMNVEV (reference sequence). The V and J ends lost 7 bases and 5 bases respectively, with 12 bases between them. This CDR3 region has 14 residues.

The J gene is TRBJ2-6, the V gene TRBV29-1; 9 bases map to TRBD1. The CDR3 has 16 amino acids. Germline V gene lookup returns CDR1 SQVTM and CDR2 ANQGSEA. The V and J ends lost 7 bases and 1 base, in that order; junction bases with no gene match: 8. This CDR3 is CSDRDRVSSGANVLTF. The CDR3 coding sequence is TGCAGCGACCGGGACAGGGTCTCTTCTGGGGCCAACGTCCTGACTTTC.